Sequencing of this T cell receptor (beta chain) was carried out in a study of blood T cell repertoires in COVID-19. From germline, CDR1 is SGHRS and CDR2 YFSETQ. Between the trimmed V and J ends, which lost 4 bases and 0 bases, there was a span of 7 bases. The CDR3 runs to 13 residues. The protocol was immunoSEQ multiplex PCR, while the TCRdb copy is restricted to in-frame clones and leaves out a portion. The table records more than 200,000 clones, around 82% of them present only once. The gene calls are TRBV5-1 and TRBJ1-1, with unresolved D. Sequencing was carried out using PBMCs or T cells enriched from blood (not recorded which). This receptor was identified in a middle-aged woman with acute COVID-19. CDR3 sequence: CASSLNMNTEAFF. In DNA, the CDR3 is TGCGCCAGCAGCCTGAACATGAACACTGAAGCTTTCTTT.